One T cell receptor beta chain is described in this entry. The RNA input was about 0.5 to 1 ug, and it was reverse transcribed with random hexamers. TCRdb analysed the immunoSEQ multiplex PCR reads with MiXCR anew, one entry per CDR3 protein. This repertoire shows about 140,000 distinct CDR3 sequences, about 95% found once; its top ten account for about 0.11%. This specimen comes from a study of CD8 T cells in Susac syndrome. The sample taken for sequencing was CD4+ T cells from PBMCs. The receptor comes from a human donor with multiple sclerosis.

The chain's CDR3 is CSARDEGGTGFLNEQFF. The DNA for the CDR3 is TGCAGTGCTAGAGATGAAGGGGGGACGGGATTTCTCAATGAGCAGTTCTTC. The chain employs TRBV20-1 and TRBJ2-1; either TRBD1 or TRBD2 may supply D (6 bases each). The ends were cut back, 0 bases at V and 6 bases at J, with 21 bases in the middle. Germline-derived CDR1 and CDR2 are DFQATT and SNEGSKA (reference sequence). CDR3 length equals 17 residues.